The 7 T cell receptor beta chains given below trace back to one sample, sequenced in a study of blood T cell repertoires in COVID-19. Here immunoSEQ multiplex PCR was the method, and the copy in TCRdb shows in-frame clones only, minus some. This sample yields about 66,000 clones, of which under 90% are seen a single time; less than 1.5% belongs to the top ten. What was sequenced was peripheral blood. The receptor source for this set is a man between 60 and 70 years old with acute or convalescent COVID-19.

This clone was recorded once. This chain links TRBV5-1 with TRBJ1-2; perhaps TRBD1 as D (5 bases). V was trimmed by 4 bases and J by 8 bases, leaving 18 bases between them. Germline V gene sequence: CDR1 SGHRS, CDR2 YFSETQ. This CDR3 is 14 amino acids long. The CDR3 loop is CASSPIQGPFGYTF. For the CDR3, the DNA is TGCGCCAGCAGCCCAATTCAGGGCCCATTCGGCTACACCTTC.

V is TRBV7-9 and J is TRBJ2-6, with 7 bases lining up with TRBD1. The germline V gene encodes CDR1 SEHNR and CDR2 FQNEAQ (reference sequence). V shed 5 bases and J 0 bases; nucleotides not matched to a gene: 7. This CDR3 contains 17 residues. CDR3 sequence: CASSLRQGLSGANVLTF. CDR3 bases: TGTGCCAGCAGCCTTCGACAGGGTCTCTCTGGGGCCAACGTCCTGACTTTC.

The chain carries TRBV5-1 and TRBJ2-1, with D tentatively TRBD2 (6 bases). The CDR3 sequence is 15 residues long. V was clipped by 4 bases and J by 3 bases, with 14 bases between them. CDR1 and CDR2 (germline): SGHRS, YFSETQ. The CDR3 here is CASSAPGLLYNEQFF. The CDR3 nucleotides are TGCGCCAGCAGCGCACCGGGACTGCTCTACAATGAGCAGTTCTTC.

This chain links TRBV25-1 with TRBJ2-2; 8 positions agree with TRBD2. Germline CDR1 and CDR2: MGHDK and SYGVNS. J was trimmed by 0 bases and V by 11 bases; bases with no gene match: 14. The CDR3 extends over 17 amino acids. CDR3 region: CAPGMKRGTSNTGELFF. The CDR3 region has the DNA TGTGCCCCAGGGATGAAGCGGGGGACTTCGAACACCGGGGAGCTGTTTTTT. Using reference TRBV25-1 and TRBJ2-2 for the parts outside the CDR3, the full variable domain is EADIYQTPRYLVIGTGKKITLECSQTMGHDKMYWYQQDPGMELHLIHYSYGVNSTEKGDLSSESTVSRIRTEHFPLTLESARPSHTSQYLCAPGMKRGTSNTGELFFGEGSRLTVL.

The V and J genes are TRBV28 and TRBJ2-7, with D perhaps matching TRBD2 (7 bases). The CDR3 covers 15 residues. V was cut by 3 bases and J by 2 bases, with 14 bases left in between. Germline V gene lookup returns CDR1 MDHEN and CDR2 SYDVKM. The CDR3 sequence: CASSFLRGGTYEQYF. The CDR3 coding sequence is TGTGCCAGCAGTTTCCTTAGGGGGGGCACCTACGAGCAGTACTTC.

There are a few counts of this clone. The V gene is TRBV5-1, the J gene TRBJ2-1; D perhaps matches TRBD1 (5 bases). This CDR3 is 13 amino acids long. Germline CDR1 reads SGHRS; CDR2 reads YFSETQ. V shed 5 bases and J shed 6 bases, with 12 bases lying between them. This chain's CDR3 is CASSKEDSNEQFF. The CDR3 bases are TGCGCCAGCAGTAAGGAAGACAGCAATGAGCAGTTCTTC.

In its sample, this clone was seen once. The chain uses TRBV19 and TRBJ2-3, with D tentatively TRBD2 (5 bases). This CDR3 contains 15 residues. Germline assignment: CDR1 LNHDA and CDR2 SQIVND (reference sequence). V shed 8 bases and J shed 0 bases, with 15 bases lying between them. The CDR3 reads CASRGKGLSTDTQYF. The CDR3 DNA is TGTGCCAGTCGGGGTAAGGGCCTGAGCACAGATACGCAGTATTTT.